Listed below are T cell receptor beta chains from one sample, sequenced in a study of T cells in Graves' hyperthyroidism and ophthalmopathy. TCRdb re-called the multiplex PCR reads through MiXCR, storing one row per CDR3 protein. The sample consists of under 400,000 distinct CDR3 sequences, over 11% of them appearing once. Sequencing was done on a sample of blood. Source of these receptors: a woman in her sixties with Graves' hyperthyroidism. Both conserved end residues are part of each CDR3. D genes are given only for firm matches. Size tells how often a clone was seen (once, few, many) or the class of an expanded clone, and some rows leave it out.

d_gene	v_gene	abundance	j_gene	CDR3aa	CDR3nt
TRBD2	TRBV19	NA	TRBJ2-2	CASTGTSGRSHTGELFF	TGTGCCAGTACCGGGACTAGCGGGAGAAGCCATACCGGGGAGCTGTTTTTT
TRBD2	TRBV3-1	NA	TRBJ2-5	CASSLTSGRRPQETQYF	TGTGCCAGCAGCCTGACTAGCGGGAGGCGACCCCAAGAGACCCAGTACTTC
NA	TRBV18	many	TRBJ2-1	CASSPGGVEQFF	TGTGCCAGCTCACCCGGTGGGGTTGAGCAGTTCTTC
NA	TRBV11-3	many	TRBJ1-1	CASSLIRGLAFF	TGTGCCAGCAGCTTAATTCGGGGTTTAGCTTTCTTT
TRBD2	TRBV4-1	few	TRBJ2-3	CASSQGLGTSGSTDTQYF	TGCGCCAGCAGCCAAGGGTTAGGGACTAGCGGAAGCACAGATACGCAGTATTTT
NA	TRBV19	NA	TRBJ1-1	CASSPGAWNTEAFF	TGTGCCAGTAGTCCAGGGGCTTGGAACACTGAAGCTTTCTTT
NA	TRBV12-3/TRBV12-4	NA	TRBJ2-5	CASSQEGQGSQYF	TGTGCCAGCAGTCAAGAAGGGCAGGGTTCCCAGTACTTC
TRBD2	TRBV5-8	many	TRBJ2-5	CASSGGRATPETQYF	TGTGCCAGCAGCGGGGGGAGGGCAACGCCGGAGACCCAGTACTTC
TRBD1	TRBV12-3/TRBV12-4	few	TRBJ2-1	CASSLRTGDALSGNEQFF	TGTGCCAGCAGTTTACGTACAGGGGACGCACTGTCAGGCAATGAGCAGTTCTTC
NA	TRBV18	many	TRBJ1-1	CASSSGQYEAFF	TGTGCCAGCTCGTCCGGACAGTACGAAGCTTTCTTT
TRBD2	TRBV7-9	many	TRBJ2-3	CASSLVSVGGRIADTQYF	TGTGCCAGCAGCTTAGTTAGCGTCGGCGGGAGGATCGCAGATACGCAGTATTTT
NA	TRBV30	many	TRBJ2-7	CAWSVHREQYF	TGTGCCTGGAGTGTACATCGGGAGCAGTACTTC
NA	TRBV24-1	NA	TRBJ2-3	CATSDLPWEGNTDTQYF	TGTGCCACCAGTGATTTGCCCTGGGAAGGGAACACAGATACGCAGTATTTT
NA	TRBV2	many	TRBJ2-1	CASSGLTSYNEQFF	TGTGCCAGCAGTGGACTGACCTCCTACAATGAGCAGTTCTTC
TRBD2	TRBV7-9	many	TRBJ2-1	CASSSGLAGAGSSYNEQFF	TGTGCCAGCAGTTCCGGACTAGCGGGAGCTGGCAGCTCCTACAATGAGCAGTTCTTC
NA	TRBV19	NA	TRBJ2-7	CASSISHRVDEQYF	TGTGCCAGTAGTATATCGCACAGGGTCGACGAGCAGTACTTC
TRBD2	TRBV6-1	NA	TRBJ2-5	CASSHSGRLGETQYF	TGTGCCAGCAGTCACAGCGGGAGGTTAGGGGAGACCCAGTACTTC
NA	TRBV27	many	TRBJ1-5	CASSRAGDHQPQHF	TGTGCCAGCAGTCGGGCAGGGGACCATCAGCCCCAGCATTTT
NA	TRBV6-1	many	TRBJ1-2	CASRGGNNYGYTF	TGTGCCAGCAGGGGTGGAAATAACTATGGCTACACCTTC
NA	TRBV24-1	NA	TRBJ1-5	CATSDFAGPQHF	TGTGCCACCAGTGATTTCGCAGGGCCCCAGCATTTT
TRBD1	TRBV5-1	NA	TRBJ2-2	CASSTTPLGQGAGGELFF	TGCGCCAGCAGCACGACGCCTCTGGGACAGGGGGCCGGCGGGGAGCTGTTTTTT
TRBD1	TRBV20-1	many	TRBJ1-1	CSATGTGPESEAFF	TGCAGTGCTACCGGGACAGGCCCTGAGAGTGAAGCTTTCTTT
NA	TRBV6-2/TRBV6-3	many	TRBJ2-5	CASSYGGSQETQYF	TGTGCCAGCAGTTATGGGGGATCCCAAGAGACCCAGTACTTC
NA	TRBV5-1	many	TRBJ2-3	CASSLAGYRTDTQYF	TGCGCCAGCAGCTTGGCCGGCTACCGCACAGATACGCAGTATTTT
NA	TRBV9	NA	TRBJ2-3	CASSGTGFADTQYF	TGTGCCAGCAGCGGAACGGGGTTCGCAGATACGCAGTATTTT
TRBD2	TRBV12-3/TRBV12-4	many	TRBJ2-3	CASSSTSGKGADTQYF	TGTGCCAGCAGTTCGACTAGCGGGAAGGGAGCAGATACGCAGTATTTT
NA	TRBV13	once	TRBJ2-3	CASSSWIDTQYF	TGTGCCAGCAGTTCCTGGATAGATACGCAGTATTTT
TRBD2	TRBV20-1	many	TRBJ2-1	CSARGGSAGERNEQFF	TGCAGTGCTAGAGGGGGGTCAGCGGGAGAGCGGAATGAGCAGTTCTTC
NA	TRBV6-2/TRBV6-3	NA	TRBJ2-4	CASSRRLAKNIQYF	TGTGCCAGCAGTCGTAGGTTAGCCAAAAACATTCAGTACTTC
TRBD2	TRBV11-2	NA	TRBJ2-1	CASSPGTTGEQFF	TGTGCCAGCAGCCCGGGGACTACCGGTGAGCAGTTCTTC
NA	TRBV6-1	few	TRBJ1-2	CASSRQRTNYGYTF	TGTGCCAGCAGTAGACAGAGAACTAACTATGGCTACACCTTC
NA	TRBV12-3/TRBV12-4	many	TRBJ2-1	CASSLGIAASSYNEQFF	TGTGCCAGCAGTTTAGGAATAGCGGCGAGCTCCTACAATGAGCAGTTCTTC